This TCR beta chain emerged from a study of technical replicates of blood from several donors. The protocol was immunoSEQ multiplex PCR, while the TCRdb copy is restricted to in-frame clones and leaves out a portion. The data contain tens of thousands of clones, roughly 90% of them seen just once; the ten biggest clones take up 4% to 5%. Sequencing used PBMCs. The source is a human donor in good health. Some clones in this sample may be carry-over from other donors' samples.

The CDR3 DNA sequence: TGTGCCTGGAGTGTAGGCTTGGCCGGGGAGCAGTACTTC. Translating it yields CAWSVGLAGEQYF. This chain links TRBV30 with TRBJ2-7; D is unclear. CDR3 length: 13 amino acids. Germline CDR1 GTSNPN, CDR2 SVGIG (reference sequence). Trimming took 0 bases from V and 7 from J, leaving 13 bases between them.